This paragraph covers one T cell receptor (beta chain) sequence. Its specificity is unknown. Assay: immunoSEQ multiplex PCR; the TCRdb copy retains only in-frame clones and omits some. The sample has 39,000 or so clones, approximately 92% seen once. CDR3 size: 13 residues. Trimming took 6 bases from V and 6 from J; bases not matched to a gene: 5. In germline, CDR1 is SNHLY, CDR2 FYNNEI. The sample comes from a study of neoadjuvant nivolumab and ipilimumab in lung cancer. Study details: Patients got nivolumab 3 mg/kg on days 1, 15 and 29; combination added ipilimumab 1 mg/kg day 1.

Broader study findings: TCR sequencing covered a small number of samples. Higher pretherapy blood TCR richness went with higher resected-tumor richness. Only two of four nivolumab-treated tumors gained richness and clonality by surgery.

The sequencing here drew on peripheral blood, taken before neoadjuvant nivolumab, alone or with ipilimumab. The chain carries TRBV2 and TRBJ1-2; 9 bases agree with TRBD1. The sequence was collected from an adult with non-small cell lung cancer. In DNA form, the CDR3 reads TGTGCCAGCAGGGACAGGGGAACGGATGGCTACACCTTC. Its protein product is CASRDRGTDGYTF.